The 21 T cell receptor beta chains given below trace back to one sample, sequenced in a study of T cells in Graves' hyperthyroidism and ophthalmopathy. RNA transcripts were the template for amplifying TCR beta CDR3 regions. The HTBI set primed first-round TCR CDR3 RT-PCR. TCRdb fed the multiplex PCR reads into MiXCR, producing one record per CDR3 protein. The repertoire holds roughly 24,000 distinct CDR3 sequences, roughly 45% seen once, with 10% in the top ten. The source material was blood. Source of these receptors: a woman in her twenties or thirties with Graves' hyperthyroidism.

This clonotype has just a few counts. This sequence joins TRBV30 and TRBJ1-1, with 11 bases lining up with TRBD1. The CDR3 loop spans 15 amino acids. Germline trimming cut 4 bases from V and 3 bases from J; bases unmatched to any gene: 7. The germline gives CDR1 GTSNPN, CDR2 SVGIG (reference sequence). The CDR3 bases are TGTGCCTGGATTAATCGGGGACAGGGGGACACTGAAGCTTTCTTT. Amino acids: CAWINRGQGDTEAFF.

By frequency in the sample, this clonotype is medium-sized (0.01 to 0.1%). The chain is built from TRBV20-1 and TRBJ1-2; possible D gene TRBD1, 6 bases. CDR1 and CDR2 (germline): DFQATT, SNEGSKA (reference sequence). This CDR3 has 13 amino acids. Trimming shortened V by 5 bases and J by 8 bases, and 18 bases separated the two germline ends. Here the CDR3 DNA reads TGCAGTGCTGCACAGGGCTTGTCGCGGGGCTACACCTTC. Amino acids: CSAAQGLSRGYTF.

The V gene is TRBV2, the J gene TRBJ2-1, with D perhaps matching TRBD1 (7 bases). Trimming stripped 6 bases from V and 4 bases from J, with 19 bases between. The germline V gene encodes CDR1 SNHLY and CDR2 FYNNEI. The CDR3 loop spans 16 amino acids. This chain's CDR3 is CASSQMGGQIYNEQFF. CDR3 sequence (DNA): TGTGCCAGCAGCCAGATGGGGGGACAGATATACAATGAGCAGTTCTTC.

By share, this clonotype ranks as medium-sized. The V gene is TRBV24-1, the J gene TRBJ2-5; 8 bases fit TRBD2. This CDR3 contains 14 residues. CDR1 and CDR2 from the germline V gene are KGHDR and SFDVKD. The V and J ends lost 6 bases and 4 bases, in that order; junction bases with no gene match: 6. For the CDR3, the DNA is TGTGCCACCAGTCCCAGCGGGAGCCCAGAGACCCAGTACTTC. It specifies CATSPSGSPETQYF.

In its sample, this clonotype was seen a few times. The conserved phenylalanine or tryptophan normally closing the CDR3 is absent here, so this likely arose from a read error. No DNA is shown, since the ends of the CDR3 on it are uncertain; the CDR3 is the one TCRdb lists. The V gene is TRBV5-1, the J gene TRBJ2-7; TRBD2 is the table's D call and was not checked against the DNA. Germline V gene lookup returns CDR1 SGHRS and CDR2 YFSETQ. Including both end residues, the CDR3 is 14 amino acids long. This CDR3 reads CASSLGGVPYEQYS.

The chain carries TRBV20-1 and TRBJ2-7, with 10 bases identical to TRBD2. The CDR3 is made up of 14 amino acids. Germline V lookup: CDR1 DFQATT, CDR2 SNEGSKA (reference sequence). V lost 6 bases and J lost 1; bases outside the gene matches: 6. CDR3 amino acids: CSAQRLAGSYEQYF. The CDR3 nucleotides read TGCAGTGCCCAAAGACTAGCGGGTTCCTACGAGCAGTACTTC.

V is TRBV20-1 and J is TRBJ2-7, with TRBD2 matching over 12 bases. The closer fit of TRBJ2-1 to the DNA end suggests the J call may be wrong. Germline loops: CDR1 DFQATT, CDR2 SNEGSKA (reference sequence). This CDR3 contains 13 residues. This CDR3 reads CSARLAGVAEQFF. The CDR3 DNA sequence: TGCAGTGCCCGACTAGCGGGAGTTGCCGAGCAGTTCTTC.

This clonotype was counted many times. The chain recombines TRBV20-1 with TRBJ2-7; 9 nucleotides match TRBD2. The germline gives CDR1 DFQATT, CDR2 SNEGSKA (reference sequence). The CDR3 runs to 16 residues. After removal of 0 bases from V and 1 base from J, the junction contained 7 bases not matched to a gene. The CDR3 here is CSARDKTSGFSYEQYF. CDR3 DNA sequence: TGCAGTGCTAGAGATAAGACTAGCGGATTTTCCTACGAGCAGTACTTC.

This clonotype was counted at least ten times. V is TRBV5-1 and J is TRBJ1-3; 7 bases align to TRBD1. J was trimmed by 4 bases and V by 0 bases; bases with no gene match: 7. This CDR3 region has 16 residues. Germline loops: CDR1 SGHRS, CDR2 YFSETQ. The CDR3 DNA sequence: TGCGCCAGCAGCTTGGGTACAGGGGTTGGCGGAAACACCATATATTTT. Protein product: CASSLGTGVGGNTIYF.

The table lists this clonotype with a count of one. This may be a read error: a much more frequent sequence differs by one nucleotide. This rearrangement joins TRBV3-1 to TRBJ2-1, with 9 bases lining up with TRBD2. V lost 1 base to trimming and J lost 2 bases; unmatched junction nucleotides: 9. CDR1 and CDR2 (germline): LGHDT, YNNKEL (reference sequence). The CDR3 spans 18 residues. This CDR3 is CASSQGPFSGSPYNEQFF. In DNA form, the CDR3 reads TGTGCCAGCAGCCAAGGCCCATTTAGCGGGAGTCCCTACAATGAGCAGTTCTTC.

Relative to its sample, this clonotype is medium-sized. This chain links TRBV29-1 with TRBJ2-1; the D gene is possibly TRBD1 (5 bases). The CDR3 is made up of 14 amino acids. CDR1 is SQVTM and CDR2 is ANQGSEA in the germline V gene. V dropped 5 bases and J dropped 5 bases, with 16 bases sitting between them. The CDR3 DNA sequence: TGCAGCGTTAAAGTGATCCAGGGCAACAATGAGCAGTTCTTC. It is translated as CSVKVIQGNNEQFF.

The J gene is TRBJ2-7, the V gene TRBV15; D not certain. V lost 1 base to trimming and J lost 4 bases, with 8 bases between them. Germline loops: CDR1 LNHNV, CDR2 YYDKDF (reference sequence). The CDR3 is made up of 13 amino acids. The CDR3 loop reads CATSRAGRYEQYF. The CDR3 DNA sequence: TGTGCCACCAGCAGAGCCGGAAGGTACGAGCAGTACTTC. The full variable domain, rest sourced from reference TRBV15 and TRBJ2-7, is DAMVIQNPRYQVTQFGKPVTLSCSQTLNHNVMYWYQQKSSQAPKLLFHYYDKDFNNEADTPDNFQSRRPNTSFCFLDIRSPGLGDTAMYLCATSRAGRYEQYFGPGTRLTVT.

This clonotype was observed many times. The chain joins TRBV7-9 to TRBJ1-2, with 11 nucleotides matching TRBD1. CDR3 length equals 15 residues. The V segment lost 5 bases and the J segment 6 bases; nucleotides outside the gene matches: 8. Germline CDR1 and CDR2: SEHNR and FQNEAQ (reference sequence). The DNA for the CDR3 is TGTGCCAGCAGCGGGGACAGGGGGAGCGTCGATGGCTACACCTTC. This encodes CASSGDRGSVDGYTF.

Only a few counts were recorded for this clonotype. The germline gene is not matched at one end of the junction; a read error may be the cause. The V call is TRBV7-7, the J call TRBJ1-5, with D perhaps matching TRBD1 (5 bases). CDR1 is SSHAT, CDR2 FNYEAQ, per germline (reference sequence). This CDR3 region has 17 residues. The CDR3 DNA reads TGTGCTAGCAGTCCCAGACAGAGGGTTTGGAGCAATCAGCCCCAGCATTTT. It translates to CASSPRQRVWSNQPQHF.

This clonotype is medium-sized in the sample. The rearrangement uses TRBV20-1 and TRBJ2-7; D possibly uses TRBD1 or TRBD2 (6 bases each). Trimming left V 6 bases short and J 6 bases short, with 21 bases between. The CDR3 contains 14 residues. Germline V gene sequence: CDR1 DFQATT, CDR2 SNEGSKA (reference sequence). As DNA, the CDR3 is TGCAGTGCCAGGGCGGGACACCTTCAGGCCGAGCAGTACTTC. Protein sequence: CSARAGHLQAEQYF.

The chain is built from TRBV7-8 and TRBJ2-5; no firm D call. CDR1 is SGHVS and CDR2 is FQNEAQ in the germline V gene. The CDR3 consists of 9 residues. Trimming pared 4 bases from V and 7 bases from J, leaving 1 base between. The CDR3 loop is CASSSTQYF. For the CDR3, the DNA is TGTGCCAGCAGCTCGACCCAGTACTTC.

The chain uses TRBV20-1 and TRBJ1-2; weak D call: TRBD1 (5 bases). The germline V and J ends were trimmed by 3 bases and 1 base, with 15 bases remaining between them. Germline V lookup: CDR1 DFQATT, CDR2 SNEGSKA (reference sequence). This CDR3 comprises 15 residues. CDR3 sequence reads: CSASGSGVNNYGYTF. Here the CDR3 DNA reads TGCAGTGCTAGTGGATCGGGGGTGAATAACTATGGCTACACCTTC.

CDR3 in amino acids: CASSTGARNYGYTF. In DNA, the CDR3 is TGCGCCAGCAGCACGGGGGCGCGCAACTATGGCTACACCTTC. The chain is built from TRBV5-1 and TRBJ1-2; D is perhaps TRBD1 (6 bases). The V gene's germline CDR1 is SGHRS and CDR2 YFSETQ. The V and J ends lost 4 bases and 2 bases respectively, with 12 bases between them. The CDR3 is made up of 14 amino acids.

This clonotype is classed as medium-sized (0.01 to 0.1%). This rearrangement joins TRBV15 to TRBJ2-3; D is ambiguous. The CDR3 loop spans 12 amino acids. The V gene's germline CDR1 is LNHNV and CDR2 YYDKDF (reference sequence). Trimming took 5 bases from V and 6 from J, leaving 9 bases between them. The CDR3 nucleotides read TGTGCCACCAGCCCTCACGGGGATACGCAGTATTTT. Translating it yields CATSPHGDTQYF. The full variable domain, rest sourced from reference TRBV15 and TRBJ2-3, is DAMVIQNPRYQVTQFGKPVTLSCSQTLNHNVMYWYQQKSSQAPKLLFHYYDKDFNNEADTPDNFQSRRPNTSFCFLDIRSPGLGDTAMYLCATSPHGDTQYFGPGTRLTVL.

In its sample, this clonotype is medium-sized. The gene calls are TRBV19 and TRBJ1-5; D unresolved. The V and J ends lost 9 bases and 1 base respectively, with 10 bases between them. CDR3 length: 13 residues. Looked up from germline, CDR1 is LNHDA and CDR2 is SQIVND (reference sequence). The CDR3 DNA reads TGTGCCAGCGGAGGAATGAGCAATCAGCCCCAGCATTTT. This codes for CASGGMSNQPQHF.

This chain connects TRBV19 to TRBJ1-2, with TRBD1 matching over 7 bases. The CDR3 is 15 residues long. V dropped 0 bases and J dropped 2; count of bases not matched to a gene: 3. Looked up from germline, CDR1 is LNHDA and CDR2 is SQIVND (reference sequence). The CDR3 sequence: CASSIEEGANYGYTF. The CDR3 DNA is TGTGCCAGTAGTATAGAGGAGGGGGCGAACTATGGCTACACCTTC.